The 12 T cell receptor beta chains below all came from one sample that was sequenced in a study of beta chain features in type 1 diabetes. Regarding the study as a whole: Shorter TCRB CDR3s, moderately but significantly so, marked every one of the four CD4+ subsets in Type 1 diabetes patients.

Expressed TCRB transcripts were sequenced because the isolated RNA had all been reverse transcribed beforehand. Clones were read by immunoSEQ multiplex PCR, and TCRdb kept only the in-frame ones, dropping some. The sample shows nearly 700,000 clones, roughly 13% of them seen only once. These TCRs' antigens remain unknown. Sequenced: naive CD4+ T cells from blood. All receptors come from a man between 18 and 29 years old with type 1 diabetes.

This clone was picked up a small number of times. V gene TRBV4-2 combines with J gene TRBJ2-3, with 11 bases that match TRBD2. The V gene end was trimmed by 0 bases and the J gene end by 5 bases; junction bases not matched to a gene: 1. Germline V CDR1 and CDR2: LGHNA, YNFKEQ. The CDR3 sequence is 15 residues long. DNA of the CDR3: TGTGCCAGCAGCCAAGACACTAGCGGGGGAGATACGCAGTATTTT. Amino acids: CASSQDTSGGDTQYF.

The CDR3 sequence is CAISAGGPLDEQFF. The CDR3 DNA sequence: TGTGCCATCAGTGCGGGGGGCCCTTTGGATGAGCAGTTCTTC. The chain is built from TRBV10-3 and TRBJ2-1; weak D call: TRBD2 (7 bases). Germline V lookup: CDR1 ENHRY, CDR2 SYGVKD. Deletions cut 4 bases from V and 8 bases from J, with 15 bases between. This CDR3 comprises 14 residues.

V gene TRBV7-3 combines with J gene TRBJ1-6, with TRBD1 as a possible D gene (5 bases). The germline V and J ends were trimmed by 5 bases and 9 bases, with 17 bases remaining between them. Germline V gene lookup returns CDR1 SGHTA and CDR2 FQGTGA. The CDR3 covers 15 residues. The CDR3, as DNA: TGTGCCAGCAGCCCATTGGGGACGGCTGGTTCACCCCTCCACTTT. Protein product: CASSPLGTAGSPLHF.

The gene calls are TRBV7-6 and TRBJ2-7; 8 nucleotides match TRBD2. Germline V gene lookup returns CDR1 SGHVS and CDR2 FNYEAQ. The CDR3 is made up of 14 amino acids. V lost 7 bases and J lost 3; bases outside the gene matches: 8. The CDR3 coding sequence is TGTGCCAGCACCACGGGAGGGAACGTCTACGAGCAGTACTTC. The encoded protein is CASTTGGNVYEQYF.

The CDR3 DNA reads TGTGCCAGCAGCTTAGATCGGAGGTCTGGGGAGCAGTACTTC. It specifies CASSLDRRSGEQYF. The chain links TRBV11-2 to TRBJ2-7; weak D call: TRBD2 (5 bases). V lost 0 bases, J lost 7 bases, and 13 bases lay in between. This CDR3 has 14 residues. The V gene's germline CDR1 is SGHAT and CDR2 FQNNGV.

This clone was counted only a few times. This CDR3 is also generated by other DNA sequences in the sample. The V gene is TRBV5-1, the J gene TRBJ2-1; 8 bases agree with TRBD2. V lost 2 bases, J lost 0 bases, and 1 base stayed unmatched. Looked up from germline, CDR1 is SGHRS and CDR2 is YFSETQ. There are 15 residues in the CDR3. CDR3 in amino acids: CASSFTSGSYNEQFF. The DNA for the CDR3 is TGCGCCAGCAGCTTCACTAGCGGCTCCTACAATGAGCAGTTCTTC.

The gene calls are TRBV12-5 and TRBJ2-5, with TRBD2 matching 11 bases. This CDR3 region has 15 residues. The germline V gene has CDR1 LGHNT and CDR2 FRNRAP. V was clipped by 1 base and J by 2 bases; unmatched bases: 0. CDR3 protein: CASGLASGGQETQYF. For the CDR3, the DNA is TGTGCTAGTGGTTTGGCTAGCGGGGGGCAAGAGACCCAGTACTTC.

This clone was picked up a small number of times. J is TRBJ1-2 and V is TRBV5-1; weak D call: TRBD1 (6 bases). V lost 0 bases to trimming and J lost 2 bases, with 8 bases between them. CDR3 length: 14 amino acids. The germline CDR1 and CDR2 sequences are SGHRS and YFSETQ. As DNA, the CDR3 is TGCGCCAGCAGCTTGGGGGACAAAAACTATGGCTACACCTTC. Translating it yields CASSLGDKNYGYTF.

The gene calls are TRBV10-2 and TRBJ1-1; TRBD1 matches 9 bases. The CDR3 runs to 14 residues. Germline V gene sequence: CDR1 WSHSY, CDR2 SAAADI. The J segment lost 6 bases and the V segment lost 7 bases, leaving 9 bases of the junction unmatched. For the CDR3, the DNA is TGCGCCAGCACCGAACAGGGGGCGAGGGCTGAAGCTTTCTTT. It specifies CASTEQGARAEAFF.

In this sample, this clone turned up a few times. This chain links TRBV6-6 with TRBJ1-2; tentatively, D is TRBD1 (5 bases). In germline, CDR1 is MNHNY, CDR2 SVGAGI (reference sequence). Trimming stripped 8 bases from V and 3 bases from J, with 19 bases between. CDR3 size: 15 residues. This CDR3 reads CASFLGGGTHYGYTF. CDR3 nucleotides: TGTGCCAGCTTCCTCGGCGGGGGGACTCACTATGGCTACACCTTC.

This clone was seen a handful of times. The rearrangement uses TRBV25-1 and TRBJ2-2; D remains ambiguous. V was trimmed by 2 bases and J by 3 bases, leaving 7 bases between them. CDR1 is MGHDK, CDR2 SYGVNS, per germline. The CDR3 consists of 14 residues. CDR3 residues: CASSEGTYTGELFF. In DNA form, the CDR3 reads TGTGCCAGCAGTGAAGGCACTTACACCGGGGAGCTGTTTTTT.

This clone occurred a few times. CDR3 amino acids: CSVVYLRSTNEKLFF. The CDR3 nucleotides read TGCAGCGTTGTCTATTTAAGATCAACTAATGAAAAACTGTTTTTT. The chain carries TRBV29-1 and TRBJ1-4; no clear D gene. The V gene lost 4 bases and the J gene lost 0 bases, with 12 bases spanning the gap. The CDR3 has 15 amino acids. CDR1 and CDR2 (germline): SQVTM, ANQGSEA.